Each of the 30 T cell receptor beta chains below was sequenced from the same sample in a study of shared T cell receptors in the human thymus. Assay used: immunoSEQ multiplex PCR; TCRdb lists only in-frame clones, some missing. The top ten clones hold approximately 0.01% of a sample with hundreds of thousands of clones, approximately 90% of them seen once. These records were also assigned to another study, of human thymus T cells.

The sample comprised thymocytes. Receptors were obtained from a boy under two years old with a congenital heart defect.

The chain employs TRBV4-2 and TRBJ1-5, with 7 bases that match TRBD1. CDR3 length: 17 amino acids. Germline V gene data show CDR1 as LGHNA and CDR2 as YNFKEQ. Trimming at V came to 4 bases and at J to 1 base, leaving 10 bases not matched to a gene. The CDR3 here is CASSPFDRVLSNQPQHF. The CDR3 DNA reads TGTGCCAGCAGCCCCTTCGACAGGGTGTTAAGCAATCAGCCCCAGCATTTT.

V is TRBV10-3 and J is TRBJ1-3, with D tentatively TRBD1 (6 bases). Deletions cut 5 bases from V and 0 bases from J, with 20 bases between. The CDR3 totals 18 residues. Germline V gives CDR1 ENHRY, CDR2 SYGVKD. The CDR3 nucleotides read TGTGCCATCAGTACTTACTCGAGTCGGGACAACTCTGGAAACACCATATATTTT. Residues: CAISTYSSRDNSGNTIYF.

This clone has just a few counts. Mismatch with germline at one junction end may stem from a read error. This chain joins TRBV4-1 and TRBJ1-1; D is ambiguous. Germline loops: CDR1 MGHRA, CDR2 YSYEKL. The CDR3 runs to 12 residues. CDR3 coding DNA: TGCGCCAGCAGCCAAGATCCCCTCGTCGTACTATTT. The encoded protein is CASSQDPLVVLF.

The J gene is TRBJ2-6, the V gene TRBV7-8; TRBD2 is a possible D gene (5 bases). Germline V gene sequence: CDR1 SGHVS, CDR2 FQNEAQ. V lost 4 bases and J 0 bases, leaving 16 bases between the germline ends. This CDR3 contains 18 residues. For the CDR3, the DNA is TGTGCCAGCAGCTATAGGAGCGGACGGATCTCTGGGGCCAACGTCCTGACTTTC. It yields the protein CASSYRSGRISGANVLTF.

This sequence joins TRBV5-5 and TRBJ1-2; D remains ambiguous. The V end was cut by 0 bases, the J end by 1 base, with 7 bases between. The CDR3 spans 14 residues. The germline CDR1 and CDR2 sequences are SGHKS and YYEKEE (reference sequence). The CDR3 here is CASSLVPLNYGYTF. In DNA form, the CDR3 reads TGTGCCAGCAGCTTGGTCCCCCTTAACTATGGCTACACCTTC.

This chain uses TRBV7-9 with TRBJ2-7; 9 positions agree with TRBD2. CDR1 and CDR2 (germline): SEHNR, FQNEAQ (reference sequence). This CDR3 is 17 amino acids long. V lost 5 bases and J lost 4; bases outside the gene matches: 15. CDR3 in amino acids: CASSGKISGRYGYEQYF. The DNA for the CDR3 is TGTGCCAGCAGCGGAAAAATAAGCGGGAGGTATGGGTACGAGCAGTACTTC.

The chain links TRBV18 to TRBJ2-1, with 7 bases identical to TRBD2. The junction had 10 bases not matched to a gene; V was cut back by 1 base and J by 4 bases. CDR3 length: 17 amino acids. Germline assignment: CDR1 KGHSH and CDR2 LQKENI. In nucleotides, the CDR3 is TGTGCCAGCTCACCACACCCATACGCGGGAGAGTACAATGAGCAGTTCTTC. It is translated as CASSPHPYAGEYNEQFF.

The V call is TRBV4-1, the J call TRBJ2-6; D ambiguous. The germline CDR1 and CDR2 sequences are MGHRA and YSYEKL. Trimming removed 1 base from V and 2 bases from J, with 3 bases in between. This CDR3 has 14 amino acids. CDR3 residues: CASSQAAGANVLTF. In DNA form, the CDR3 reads TGCGCCAGCAGCCAAGCCGCTGGGGCCAACGTCCTGACTTTC.

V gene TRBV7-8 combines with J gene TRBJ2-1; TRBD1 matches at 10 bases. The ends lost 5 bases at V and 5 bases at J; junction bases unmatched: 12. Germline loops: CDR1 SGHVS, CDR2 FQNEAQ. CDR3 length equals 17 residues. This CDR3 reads CASSLCVGQGKHNEQFF. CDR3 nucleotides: TGTGCCAGCAGCCTATGTGTGGGACAGGGGAAGCACAATGAGCAGTTCTTC.

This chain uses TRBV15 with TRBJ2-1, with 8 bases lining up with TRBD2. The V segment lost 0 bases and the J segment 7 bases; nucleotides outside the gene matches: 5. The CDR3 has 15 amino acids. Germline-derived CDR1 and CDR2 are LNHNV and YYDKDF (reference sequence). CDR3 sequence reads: CATSRDRGGGNEQFF. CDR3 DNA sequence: TGTGCCACCAGCAGAGATAGGGGCGGGGGGAATGAGCAGTTCTTC.

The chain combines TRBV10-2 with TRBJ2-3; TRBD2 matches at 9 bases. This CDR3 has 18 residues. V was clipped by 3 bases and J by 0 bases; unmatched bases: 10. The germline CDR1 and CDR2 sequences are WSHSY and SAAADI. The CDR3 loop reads CASSDPGLAATSTDTQYF. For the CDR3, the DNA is TGCGCCAGCAGTGATCCGGGACTAGCAGCAACTAGCACAGATACGCAGTATTTT.

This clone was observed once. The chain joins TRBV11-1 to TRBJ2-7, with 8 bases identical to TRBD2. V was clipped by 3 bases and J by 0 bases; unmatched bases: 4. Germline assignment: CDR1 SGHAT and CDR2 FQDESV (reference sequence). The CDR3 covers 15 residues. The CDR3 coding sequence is TGTGCCAGCAGCTTTCGCAGCGGGAGCTCCTACGAGCAGTACTTC. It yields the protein CASSFRSGSSYEQYF.

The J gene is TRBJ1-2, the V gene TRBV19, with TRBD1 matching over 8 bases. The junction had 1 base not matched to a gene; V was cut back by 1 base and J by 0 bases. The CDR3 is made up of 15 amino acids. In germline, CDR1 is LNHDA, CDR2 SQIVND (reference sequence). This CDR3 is CASSIGDRTNYGYTF. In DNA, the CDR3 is TGTGCCAGTAGTATAGGGGACAGGACTAACTATGGCTACACCTTC.

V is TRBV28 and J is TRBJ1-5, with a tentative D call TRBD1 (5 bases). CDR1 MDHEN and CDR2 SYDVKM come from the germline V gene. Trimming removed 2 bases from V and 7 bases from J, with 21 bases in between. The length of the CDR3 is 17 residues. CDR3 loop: CASSLNPGGAAGQPQHF. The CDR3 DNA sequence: TGTGCCAGCAGTTTAAACCCGGGCGGGGCAGCGGGGCAGCCCCAGCATTTT.

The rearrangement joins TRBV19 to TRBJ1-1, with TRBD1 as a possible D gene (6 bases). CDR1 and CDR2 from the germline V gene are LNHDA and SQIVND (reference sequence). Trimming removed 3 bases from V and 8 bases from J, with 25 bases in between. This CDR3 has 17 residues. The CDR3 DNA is TGTGCCAGTAGTATTAGTAATGGCAGGGGCAGAACAGCGGAAGCTTTCTTT. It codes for CASSISNGRGRTAEAFF.

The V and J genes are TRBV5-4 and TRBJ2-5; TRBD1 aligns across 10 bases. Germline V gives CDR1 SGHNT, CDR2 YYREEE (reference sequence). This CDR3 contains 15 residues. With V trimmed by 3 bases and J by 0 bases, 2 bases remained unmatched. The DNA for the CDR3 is TGTGCCAGCAGCTCGGGACAGGGGAACCAAGAGACCCAGTACTTC. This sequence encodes CASSSGQGNQETQYF.

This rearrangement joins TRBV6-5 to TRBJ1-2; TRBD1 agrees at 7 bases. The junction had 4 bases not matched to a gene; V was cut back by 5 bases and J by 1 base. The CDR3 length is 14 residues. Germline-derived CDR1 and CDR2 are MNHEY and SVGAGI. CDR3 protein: CASSPQGLNYGYTF. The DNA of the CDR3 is TGTGCCAGCAGTCCACAGGGGCTTAACTATGGCTACACCTTC.

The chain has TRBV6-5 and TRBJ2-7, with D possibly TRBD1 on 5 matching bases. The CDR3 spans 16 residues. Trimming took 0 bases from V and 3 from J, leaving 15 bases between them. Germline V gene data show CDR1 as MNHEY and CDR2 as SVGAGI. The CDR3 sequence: CASSYSNGDSDYEQYF. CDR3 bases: TGTGCCAGCAGTTACTCGAACGGCGACAGTGACTACGAGCAGTACTTC.

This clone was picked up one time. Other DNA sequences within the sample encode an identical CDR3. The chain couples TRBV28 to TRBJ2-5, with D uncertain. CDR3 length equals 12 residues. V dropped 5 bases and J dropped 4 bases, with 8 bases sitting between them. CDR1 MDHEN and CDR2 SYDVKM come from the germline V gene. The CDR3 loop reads CASSLPRETQYF. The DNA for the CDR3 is TGTGCCAGCAGTCTCCCTCGAGAGACCCAGTACTTC.

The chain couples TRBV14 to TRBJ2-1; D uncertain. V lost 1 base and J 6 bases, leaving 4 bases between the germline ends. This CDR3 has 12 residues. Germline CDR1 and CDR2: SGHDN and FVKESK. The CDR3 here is CASSQAGNEQFF. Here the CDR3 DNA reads TGTGCCAGCAGCCAAGCGGGCAATGAGCAGTTCTTC.

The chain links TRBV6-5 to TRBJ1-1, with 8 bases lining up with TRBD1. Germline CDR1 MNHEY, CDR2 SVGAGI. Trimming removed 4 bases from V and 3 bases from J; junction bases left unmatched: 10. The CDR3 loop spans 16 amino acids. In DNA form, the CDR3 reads TGTGCCAGCAGTTGTCAGGGGGCCGAAGGGCACACTGAAGCTTTCTTT. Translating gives CASSCQGAEGHTEAFF.

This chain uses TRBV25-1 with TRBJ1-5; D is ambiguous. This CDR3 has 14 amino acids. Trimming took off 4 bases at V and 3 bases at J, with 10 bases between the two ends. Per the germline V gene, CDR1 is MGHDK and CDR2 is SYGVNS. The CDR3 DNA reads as TGTGCCAGCAGTGCACCGGGATCCAATCAGCCCCAGCATTTT. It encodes CASSAPGSNQPQHF.

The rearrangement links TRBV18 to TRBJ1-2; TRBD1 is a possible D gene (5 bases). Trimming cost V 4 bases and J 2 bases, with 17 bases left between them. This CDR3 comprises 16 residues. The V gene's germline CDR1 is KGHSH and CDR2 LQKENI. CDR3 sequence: CASSQQTQDGNYGYTF. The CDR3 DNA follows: TGTGCCAGCTCACAACAGACACAGGATGGGAACTATGGCTACACCTTC.

DNA for the CDR3: TGCGCCAGCAGCCAAGATAGGACAGTTAGCAATCAGCCCCAGCATTTT. It codes for CASSQDRTVSNQPQHF. The chain employs TRBV4-3 and TRBJ1-5, with a possible D match to TRBD1 (6 bases). The CDR3 has 16 amino acids. The germline V gene has CDR1 LGHNA and CDR2 YSLEER. With 0 bases removed from V and 0 bases from J, the gap between germline ends came to 9 bases.

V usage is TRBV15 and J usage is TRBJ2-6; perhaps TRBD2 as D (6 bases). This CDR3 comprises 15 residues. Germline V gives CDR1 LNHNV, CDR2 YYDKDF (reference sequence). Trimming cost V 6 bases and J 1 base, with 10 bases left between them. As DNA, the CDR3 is TGTGCCACCAGTGAGGAGGGGTCTGGGGCCAACGTCCTGACTTTC. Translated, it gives CATSEEGSGANVLTF.

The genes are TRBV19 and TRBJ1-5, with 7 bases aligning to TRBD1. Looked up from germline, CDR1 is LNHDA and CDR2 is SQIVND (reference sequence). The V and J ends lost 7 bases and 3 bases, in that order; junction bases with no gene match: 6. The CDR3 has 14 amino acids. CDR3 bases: TGTGCCAGTAAAGCAGGACAGGCCAATCAGCCCCAGCATTTT. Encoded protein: CASKAGQANQPQHF.

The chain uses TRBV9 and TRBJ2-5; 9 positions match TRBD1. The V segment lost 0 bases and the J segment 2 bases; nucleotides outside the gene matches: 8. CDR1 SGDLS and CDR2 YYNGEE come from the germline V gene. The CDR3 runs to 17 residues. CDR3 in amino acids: CASSVVGGDRVQETQYF. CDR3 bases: TGTGCCAGCAGCGTAGTTGGTGGGGACAGGGTTCAAGAGACCCAGTACTTC.

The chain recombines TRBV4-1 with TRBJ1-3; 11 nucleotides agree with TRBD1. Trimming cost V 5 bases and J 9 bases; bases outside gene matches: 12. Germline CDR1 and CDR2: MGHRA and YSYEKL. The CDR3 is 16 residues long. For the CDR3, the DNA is TGCGCCAGCAGCTCGGACAGGGGGCTCCCCTGGGGCACCATATATTTT. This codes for CASSSDRGLPWGTIYF.

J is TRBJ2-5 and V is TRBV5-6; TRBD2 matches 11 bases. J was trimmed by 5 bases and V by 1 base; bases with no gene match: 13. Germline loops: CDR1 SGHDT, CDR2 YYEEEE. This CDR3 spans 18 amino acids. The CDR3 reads CASSLSSGRAGLNETQYF. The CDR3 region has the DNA TGTGCCAGCAGCTTGAGTAGCGGGAGGGCCGGGCTGAATGAGACCCAGTACTTC.

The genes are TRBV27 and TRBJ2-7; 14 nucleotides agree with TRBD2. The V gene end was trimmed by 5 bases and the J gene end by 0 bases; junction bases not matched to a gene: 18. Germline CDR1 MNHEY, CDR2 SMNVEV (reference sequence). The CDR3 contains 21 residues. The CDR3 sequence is CASSPPLKTSGRVMSSYEQYF. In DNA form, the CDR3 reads TGTGCCAGCAGTCCTCCCCTCAAGACTAGCGGGAGGGTAATGAGCTCCTACGAGCAGTACTTC.